Below, 12 T cell receptor beta chains from the same sample are listed, as sequenced in a study of regulatory T cells in long-lasting Graves disease. Time point reported: persistent/refractory GD, antithyroid drugs over 5 years with positive TRAb. PBMCs provided the RNA from which the TCR library was made. In building TCR beta libraries, iRepertoire HTBI primers were used together with Arm-PCR of CDR3 regions. TCRdb passed the multiplex PCR reads through MiXCR, listing each CDR3 protein once. The data hold about 470,000 distinct CDR3 sequences, with around 20% observed a single time. Sequencing was performed on peripheral blood mononuclear cells (PBMCs), taken when the disease was refractory, from a patient treated with antithyroid drugs. The source is a female donor with Graves disease.

This clonotype was observed at least ten times. This chain uses TRBV27 with TRBJ2-5; TRBD2 matches at 12 bases. The V segment lost 5 bases and the J segment 2 bases; nucleotides outside the gene matches: 3. The CDR3 runs 15 residues. Germline V gives CDR1 MNHEY, CDR2 SMNVEV (reference sequence). CDR3 in DNA: TGTGCCAGCAGTACAGGACTAGCGGGACAAGAGACCCAGTACTTC. Residues: CASSTGLAGQETQYF.

This clonotype came up many times. The chain recombines TRBV19 with TRBJ1-1; D is ambiguous. Per germline, CDR1 LNHDA and CDR2 SQIVND (reference sequence). This CDR3 region has 13 residues. V lost 4 bases to trimming and J lost 0 bases, with 6 bases between them. CDR3 DNA sequence: TGTGCCAGTAGTACCAACTTGAACACTGAAGCTTTCTTT. It encodes CASSTNLNTEAFF.

This clonotype occurred many times. CDR3 in DNA: TGTGCCAGCAGCACACCCGGACAGGGAATCCCTGAAGCTTTCTTT. Translation: CASSTPGQGIPEAFF. The chain couples TRBV6-1 to TRBJ1-1; 8 bases line up with TRBD1. CDR3 length: 15 amino acids. Germline CDR1 and CDR2: MNHNS and SASEGT. J was trimmed by 6 bases and V by 6 bases; bases with no gene match: 12.

This clonotype was counted ten times or more. The gene calls are TRBV12-3 or TRBV12-4 and TRBJ1-5; 8 positions match TRBD1. With 6 bases clipped from V and 1 base from J, the junction kept 5 bases outside the gene matches. The CDR3 has 15 residues. CDR3 in DNA: TGTGCCAGCAGGGCAGGGGGCTTAAGCAATCAGCCCCAGCATTTT. This gives the protein CASRAGGLSNQPQHF.

The chain joins TRBV5-1 to TRBJ2-7; tentative D call: TRBD2 (5 bases). This CDR3 has 16 residues. V was pared by 4 bases and J by 1 base, with 18 bases between. Germline CDR1 is SGHRS and CDR2 is YFSETQ. The CDR3 DNA is TGCGCCAGCAGCCCGGTGGGCGGGCAAATATCCTACGAGCAGTACTTC. Translated, it gives CASSPVGGQISYEQYF. Drawing the rest from reference TRBV5-1 and TRBJ2-7, the complete variable domain is KAGVTQTPRYLIKTRGQQVTLSCSPISGHRSVSWYQQTPGQGLQFLFEYFSETQRNKGNFPGRFSGRQFSNSRSEMNVSTLELGDSALYLCASSPVGGQISYEQYFGPGTRLTVT.

A few counts support this clonotype. The chain has TRBV5-5 and TRBJ2-7, with 11 bases lining up with TRBD2. Germline CDR1 reads SGHKS; CDR2 reads YYEKEE (reference sequence). The CDR3 covers 17 residues. The trim removed 0 bases at V and 0 bases at J, leaving 5 bases unmatched. Here the CDR3 reads CASSLVGLADYSYEQYF. For the CDR3, the DNA is TGTGCCAGCAGCTTGGTGGGACTAGCGGATTACTCCTACGAGCAGTACTTC.

This clonotype has at least ten counts. The chain carries TRBV6-5 and TRBJ1-5; D might be TRBD1 (6 bases). V was clipped by 4 bases and J by 1 base, with 23 bases between them. Germline V gene lookup returns CDR1 MNHEY and CDR2 SVGAGI. The CDR3 spans 19 residues. CDR3: CASSSYLPPRGQSNQPQHF. The DNA of the CDR3 is TGTGCCAGCAGTTCCTACCTTCCCCCCCGGGGGCAAAGCAATCAGCCCCAGCATTTT.

CDR3 in amino acids: CASSPRAGGSYEQYF. For the CDR3, the DNA is TGCGCCAGCAGCCCGAGGGCAGGGGGCTCCTACGAGCAGTACTTC. V gene TRBV4-3 combines with J gene TRBJ2-7, with 7 bases aligning to TRBD1. The CDR3 totals 15 residues. Germline V CDR1 and CDR2: LGHNA, YSLEER. The ends lost 4 bases at V and 0 bases at J; junction bases unmatched: 6.

This chain connects TRBV30 to TRBJ2-5, with D perhaps matching TRBD1 (6 bases). From germline, CDR1 is GTSNPN and CDR2 SVGIG (reference sequence). This CDR3 is built from 13 residues. Trimming stripped 4 bases from V and 5 bases from J, with 14 bases between. CDR3 protein: CAWNGQSRETQYF. In DNA, the CDR3 is TGTGCCTGGAATGGACAGTCCAGGGAGACCCAGTACTTC.

This clonotype showed up many times. The chain joins TRBV10-3 to TRBJ2-7; the match to TRBD2 covers 7 bases. Losses at the gene ends were 6 bases for V and 7 bases for J; bases not matched to a gene: 18. CDR1 ENHRY and CDR2 SYGVKD come from the germline V gene. This CDR3 comprises 16 residues. This CDR3 reads CAISPPMGEGLREQYF. CDR3 in DNA: TGTGCCATCAGCCCTCCGATGGGGGAGGGCCTTAGGGAGCAGTACTTC.

This clonotype was seen repeatedly, ten times or more. This chain links TRBV28 with TRBJ1-2; the D gene is possibly TRBD1 (5 bases). CDR1 and CDR2 (germline): MDHEN, SYDVKM. V dropped 11 bases and J dropped 6 bases, with 16 bases sitting between them. The CDR3 is 12 amino acids. CDR3 sequence: CAWGGAGHGYTF. In nucleotides, the CDR3 is TGTGCCTGGGGGGGAGCTGGCCATGGCTACACCTTC.

This clonotype appeared a few times. This chain connects TRBV19 to TRBJ2-6; weak D call: TRBD2 (5 bases). The germline V and J ends were trimmed by 7 bases and 2 bases, with 9 bases remaining between them. CDR3 size: 14 residues. Germline V lookup: CDR1 LNHDA, CDR2 SQIVND (reference sequence). Here the CDR3 reads CASIGLAGANVLTF. The CDR3 DNA reads as TGTGCCAGTATCGGACTCGCTGGGGCCAACGTCCTGACTTTC.